This TCR beta chain emerged from a study of cytomegalovirus exposure and HLA in healthy donors. Looked up from germline, CDR1 is SGHRS and CDR2 is YFSETQ. The V and J ends lost 4 bases and 6 bases respectively, with 16 bases between them. The CDR3 spans 15 residues. PCR involved 60 Vbeta and 13 Jbeta primers. The data were produced by immunoSEQ multiplex PCR, yet TCRdb's version contains in-frame clones alone and is incomplete. The sample has approximately 68,000 clones, and its top ten clones hold around 7.2%. The V call is TRBV5-1, the J call TRBJ2-2; a weak D match, TRBD2 (6 bases). The sample comprised PBMCs. This clonotype was obtained from a female donor in good health and CMV-seropositive. The CDR3 region has the DNA TGCGCCAGCAGCCCAATCCTCGGGGAGGCCGGGGAGCTGTTTTTT. This sequence encodes CASSPILGEAGELFF.